The rows below give T cell receptor beta chains drawn from one sample of a study of identical twins. Each CDR3 protein gets one entry after TCRdb re-called the 5' RACE reads with MiXCR. This sample carries 750,000 to 950,000 distinct CDR3 sequences, 9% to 15% of them seen once, and the ten largest clones take roughly 1.5%. These records were also assigned to another study, of yellow fever vaccine responses in identical twins.

The sequenced sample was PBMCs. The receptors were gathered from a woman younger than 35 in good health. The CDR3 runs from the conserved cysteine through the conserved F or W. A D gene is named only where the DNA matches it firmly. Expanded clones are given a class, and other clones once, few, many or no size at all.

V: TRBV24-1; D: -; J: TRBJ2-1; size: few; CDR3: CATSAQHYNEQFF; DNA: TGTGCCACCAGTGCCCAACATTACAATGAGCAGTTCTTC
V: TRBV6-1; D: -; J: TRBJ2-1; size: few; CDR3: CASSEGEGGNEQFF; DNA: TGTGCCAGCAGTGAAGGTGAGGGGGGCAATGAGCAGTTCTTC
V: TRBV6-5; D: -; J: TRBJ2-1; size: -; CDR3: CASSYSEGGEQFF; DNA: TGTGCCAGCAGTTACTCAGAGGGTGGTGAGCAGTTCTTC
V: TRBV5-4; D: TRBD2; J: TRBJ2-1; size: -; CDR3: CASSLGQRGPEWNEQFF; DNA: TGTGCCAGCAGCTTAGGGCAGCGGGGGCCAGAGTGGAATGAGCAGTTCTTC
V: TRBV10-2; D: -; J: TRBJ2-5; size: few; CDR3: CASSEIRQWETQYF; DNA: TGCGCCAGCAGTGAGATAAGACAGTGGGAGACCCAGTACTTC
V: TRBV7-9; D: -; J: TRBJ1-2; size: few; CDR3: CASSLAVALTYGYTF; DNA: TGTGCCAGCAGCTTAGCGGTAGCCCTTACCTATGGCTACACCTTC
V: TRBV7-9; D: -; J: TRBJ2-1; size: few; CDR3: CASSLRGRIEQFF; DNA: TGTGCCAGCAGCTTAAGGGGTCGGATTGAGCAGTTCTTC
V: TRBV28; D: TRBD2; J: TRBJ2-7; size: -; CDR3: CASRKSGTSSYEQYF; DNA: TGTGCCAGCAGAAAGAGCGGGACCAGCTCCTACGAGCAGTACTTC
V: TRBV27; D: TRBD2; J: TRBJ2-5; size: -; CDR3: CASSTGTSGVQETQYF; DNA: TGTGCCAGCTCGACGGGGACTAGCGGGGTCCAAGAGACCCAGTACTTC
V: TRBV12-3/TRBV12-4; D: -; J: TRBJ1-3; size: many; CDR3: CASSFGNSGNTIYF; DNA: TGTGCCAGCAGTTTTGGGAACTCTGGAAACACCATATATTTT
V: TRBV7-9; D: -; J: TRBJ1-1; size: -; CDR3: CASVGGLVTEAFF; DNA: TGTGCCAGCGTCGGGGGGCTGGTTACTGAAGCTTTCTTT
V: TRBV24-1; D: -; J: TRBJ1-2; size: -; CDR3: CATSDSSGTRIGRYTF; DNA: TGTGCCACCAGTGATTCTTCCGGGACTCGGATCGGACGCTACACCTTC
V: TRBV27; D: -; J: TRBJ1-2; size: few; CDR3: CASSPTWGNYGYTF; DNA: TGTGCCAGCAGCCCAACGTGGGGGAACTATGGCTACACCTTC
V: TRBV27; D: TRBD1; J: TRBJ2-6; size: few; CDR3: CASSYQGATGANVLTF; DNA: TGTGCCAGCAGTTACCAGGGGGCGACTGGGGCCAACGTCCTGACTTTC
V: TRBV5-1; D: TRBD1; J: TRBJ1-1; size: few; CDR3: CASSLGGDRGNTEAFF; DNA: TGCGCCAGCAGCTTGGGAGGGGACAGGGGCAACACTGAAGCTTTCTTT
V: TRBV3-1; D: -; J: TRBJ1-1; size: few; CDR3: CASSTGPMNTEAFF; DNA: TGTGCCAGCAGCACGGGGCCGATGAACACTGAAGCTTTCTTT
V: TRBV20-1; D: TRBD1; J: TRBJ2-3; size: -; CDR3: CSARGDRGLYTDTQYF; DNA: TGCAGTGCTAGAGGGGACAGGGGGCTTTACACAGATACGCAGTATTTT
V: TRBV7-9; D: TRBD1; J: TRBJ1-1; size: -; CDR3: CASERQGLGTTEAFF; DNA: TGTGCCAGCGAACGACAGGGCCTTGGGACCACTGAAGCTTTCTTT
V: TRBV25-1; D: -; J: TRBJ1-1; size: -; CDR3: CASSDTGLGTEAFF; DNA: TGTGCCAGCAGTGACACAGGGCTCGGCACTGAAGCTTTCTTT
V: TRBV7-9; D: -; J: TRBJ1-5; size: -; CDR3: CASSLNGFGQPQHF; DNA: TGTGCCAGCAGCTTAAACGGATTTGGCCAGCCCCAGCATTTT
V: TRBV5-5; D: -; J: TRBJ1-6; size: -; CDR3: CASSKTAGASNSPLHF; DNA: TGTGCCAGCAGCAAAACCGCAGGGGCCAGTAATTCACCCCTCCACTTT
V: TRBV6-1; D: -; J: TRBJ2-1; size: few; CDR3: CASSDRLSSYNEQFF; DNA: TGTGCCAGCAGTGACAGATTGAGCTCCTACAATGAGCAGTTCTTC
V: TRBV20-1; D: -; J: TRBJ1-1; size: many; CDR3: CSAPGTGTEAFF; DNA: TGCAGTGCTCCGGGGACCGGGACTGAAGCTTTCTTT
V: TRBV6-1; D: -; J: TRBJ2-3; size: -; CDR3: CASSETPGSTDTQYF; DNA: TGTGCCAGCAGTGAAACCCCAGGGAGCACAGATACGCAGTATTTT
V: TRBV20-1; D: TRBD1; J: TRBJ2-2; size: -; CDR3: CSARRDSLNTGELFF; DNA: TGCAGTGCTAGACGGGACAGTTTGAACACCGGGGAGCTGTTTTTT
V: TRBV12-5; D: -; J: TRBJ2-5; size: -; CDR3: CASGLDLALEETQYF; DNA: TGTGCTAGTGGTTTGGATTTAGCGTTGGAAGAGACCCAGTACTTC